This TCR beta chain was captured by sequencing in a study of cytomegalovirus exposure and HLA in healthy donors. Study-level points and caveats: Sequencing likely produced, as an artifact, a cluster of highly shared sequence variants. Data from an earlier analysis indicated that most TCR beta V segments were productive either about 90% or about 30% of the time. Fewer N-insertions than the roughly 630-donor mean were reportedly shown by an Asian-associated ancestry cluster in a later analysis. V- and J-gene trimming of TCR beta was linked (in a later analysis) to a missense DCLRE1C variant.

J lost 8 bases, V lost 7 bases, and 5 bases had no gene match. CDR1 GTSNPN and CDR2 SVGIG come from the germline V gene (reference sequence). The CDR3 has 12 residues. Concerning this clone: Its antigen is undetermined.

13 Jbeta primers and 60 Vbeta primers were used for the PCR. TCRdb's table, derived via immunoSEQ multiplex PCR, lists solely in-frame clones and lacks some. The sample has 100,000 to 150,000 clones; 75% to 85% are singletons. The receptor was isolated from a man in his forties in good health and CMV-seronegative. The gene calls are TRBV30 and TRBJ1-4; 9 bases are shared with TRBD1. Sequences were obtained from PBMCs. The CDR3 DNA reads TGTGCCTTGGACAGGGGAGGGGAAAAACTGTTTTTT. This translates into CALDRGGEKLFF. Full variable domain (missing parts from reference TRBV30 and TRBJ1-4): SQTIHQWPATLVQPVGSPLSLECTVEGTSNPNLYWYRQAAGRGLQLLFYSVGIGQISSEVPQNLSASRPQDRQFILSSKKLLLSDSGFYLCALDRGGEKLFFGSGTQLSVL.